This T cell receptor (beta chain) was captured by sequencing in a study of shared clonotypes between healthy human individuals. The repertoire was sequenced with immunoSEQ multiplex PCR; TCRdb's copy has only in-frame clones and lacks some. The sample has more than 500,000 clones, around 96% seen once. The CDR3 length is 15 residues. J gave up 6 bases and V 0 bases, and 7 bases lay outside the gene matches. Looked up from germline, CDR1 is KGHSH and CDR2 is LQKENI. It was CD45RO-negative cells, positively selected for CCR7, that made up naive CD8 cells, with terminally differentiated effector memory CD45RA+ cells excluded. In this sample, this clone turned up once.

The chain employs TRBV18 and TRBJ2-7; 8 nucleotides match TRBD1. The origin of this receptor is a woman in her twenties or thirties in good health. The specimen sequenced was naive CD8+ T cells sorted from blood. The CDR3: CASSPPLQGAFEQYF. In nucleotides, the CDR3 is TGTGCCAGCTCACCACCGTTGCAGGGGGCTTTCGAGCAGTACTTC.